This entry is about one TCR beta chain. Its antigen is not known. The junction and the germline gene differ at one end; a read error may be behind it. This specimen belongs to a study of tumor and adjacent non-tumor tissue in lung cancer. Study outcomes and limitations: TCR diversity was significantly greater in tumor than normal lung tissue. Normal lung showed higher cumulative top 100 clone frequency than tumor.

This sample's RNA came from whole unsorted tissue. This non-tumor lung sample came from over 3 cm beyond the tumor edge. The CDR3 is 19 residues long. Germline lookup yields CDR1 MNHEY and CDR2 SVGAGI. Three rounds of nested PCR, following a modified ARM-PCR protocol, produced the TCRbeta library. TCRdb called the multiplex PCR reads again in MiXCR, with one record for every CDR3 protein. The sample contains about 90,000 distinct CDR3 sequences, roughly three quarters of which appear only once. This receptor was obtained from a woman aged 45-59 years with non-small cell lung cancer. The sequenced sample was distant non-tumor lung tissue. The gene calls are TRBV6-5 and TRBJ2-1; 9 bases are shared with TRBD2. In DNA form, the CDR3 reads TGTGCCAGCAGACCCTCCGGGACTAGCCGGTCCTCGATGTACGATGAACAGTTCTTC. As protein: CASRPSGTSRSSMYDEQFF.